This T cell receptor (beta chain) was sequenced for a study of T cell responses to AZD1222 COVID-19 vaccine. Study-level results: The number of AZD1222 recipients seropositive at baseline was only five to seven.

This CDR3 region has 17 residues. Trimming took off 5 bases at V and 3 bases at J, with 22 bases between the two ends. In germline, CDR1 is LNHDA, CDR2 SQIVND (reference sequence). Libraries were prepared by immunoSEQ multiplex PCR; TCRdb keeps only in-frame clonotypes and omits some of them. The sample has about 140,000 clones; approximately 93% are singletons. A note on this clone: Its antigen is unknown.

The specimen comprised peripheral blood, sampled after recovery from COVID-19. The chain carries TRBV19 and TRBJ1-1; D is uncertain. The sequence derives from an adult who had recovered from COVID-19. CDR3 sequence: CASSPPFYGYEHTEAFF. The CDR3 DNA reads TGTGCCAGTAGTCCGCCTTTCTACGGGTATGAGCACACTGAAGCTTTCTTT.